This T cell receptor (beta chain) derives from a study of blood T cell repertoires in COVID-19. Using immunoSEQ multiplex PCR, the repertoire was profiled, and TCRdb retains in-frame clones only, with some absent. Found here are under 300,000 clones, 86% of them singletons; the top ten hold over 9.5%. This CDR3 region has 15 residues. Germline V gene sequence: CDR1 SGHAT, CDR2 FQNNGV. V dropped 4 bases and J dropped 4; count of bases not matched to a gene: 6. Source material: peripheral blood. The clonotype comes from a woman aged 25-40 years with COVID-19, enrolled during active disease. The gene calls are TRBV11-2 and TRBJ2-1; 8 nucleotides line up with TRBD2. The CDR3 reads CASSWRAGGYNEQFF. The CDR3 nucleotides are TGTGCCAGCAGCTGGAGGGCGGGGGGATACAATGAGCAGTTCTTC.